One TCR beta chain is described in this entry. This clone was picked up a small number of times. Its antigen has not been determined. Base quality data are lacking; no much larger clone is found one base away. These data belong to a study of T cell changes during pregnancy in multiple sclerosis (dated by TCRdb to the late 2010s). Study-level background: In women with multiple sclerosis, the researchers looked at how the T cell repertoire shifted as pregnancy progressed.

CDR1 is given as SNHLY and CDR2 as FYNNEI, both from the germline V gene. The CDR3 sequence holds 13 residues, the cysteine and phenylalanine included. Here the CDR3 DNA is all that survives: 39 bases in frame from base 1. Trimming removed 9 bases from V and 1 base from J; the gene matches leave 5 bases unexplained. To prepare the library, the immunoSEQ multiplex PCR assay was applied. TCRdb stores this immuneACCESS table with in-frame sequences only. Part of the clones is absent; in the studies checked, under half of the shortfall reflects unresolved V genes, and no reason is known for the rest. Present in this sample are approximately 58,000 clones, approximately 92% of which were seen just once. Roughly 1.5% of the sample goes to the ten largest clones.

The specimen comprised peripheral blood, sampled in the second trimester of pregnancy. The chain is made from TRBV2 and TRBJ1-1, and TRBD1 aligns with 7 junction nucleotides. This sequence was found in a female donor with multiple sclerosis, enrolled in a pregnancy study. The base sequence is TGTGCCAGGATGGGACAGACGAACACTGAAGCTTTCTTT. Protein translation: CARMGQTNTEAFF.